This T cell receptor beta chain was sequenced during a study of blood T cells in healthy people across ages. Study observations and caveats: A strong correlation was found between TCR beta diversity and the percentage of naive T cells.

Peripheral blood was drawn, ten milliliters per donor. For this clonotype: Its antigen is undetermined.

CDR3 length equals 13 residues. Combining a sample-barcoded 5' primer with a J-beta primer mix, a second PCR ran for about 7 to 11 cycles. Researchers report that a template-switch adaptor with 12 random nucleotides tagged each cDNA molecule. Using its own MiXCR run on the 5' RACE reads, TCRdb lists one record per CDR3 protein. This table holds around 780,000 distinct CDR3 sequences, about 26% found once. These data also featured in a second study, about T cells of mothers and their children. That publication notes: The authors found no persistent microchimeric T cell clones.

The sequencing sample was made of blood. The genes are TRBV12-3 or TRBV12-4 and TRBJ2-5; D gene ambiguous. The last part of the DNA fits TRBJ2-7 better; the J call may be wrong. The sequence was obtained from a boy aged 5-17 years in good health. CDR3 residues: CASSFQVDYEQYF. The CDR3 DNA sequence: TGTGCCAGCAGTTTCCAGGTAGACTACGAGCAGTACTTC.